Reported below is one T cell receptor beta chain. Antigen: not known. The sample is drawn from a study of T cells in Graves' hyperthyroidism and ophthalmopathy. Germline-derived CDR1 and CDR2 are SNHLY and FYNNEI. The CDR3 extends over 16 amino acids. V gave up 8 bases and J gave up 4 bases, with 23 bases separating them. The study's findings and limits: Blood also contained most expanded thyroid clonotypes above 0.001.

Amplification yielded TCR beta CDR3 regions, with RNA transcripts as the source. HTBI primers drove first-round RT-PCR of the TCR CDR3. TCRdb itself ran the multiplex PCR reads through MiXCR, one entry per CDR3 protein. The table lists roughly 710,000 distinct CDR3 sequences, around a third of them singletons. The authors deemed Graves' hyperthyroidism stable absent ophthalmopathy progression within 18 months. Not enrolled were patients with uncontrolled infection, other autoimmune disease, pregnancy or lactation. The receptor's source is a woman aged 40 to 50 with Graves' hyperthyroidism. The sequenced sample consisted of blood. J is TRBJ1-2 and V is TRBV2; no firm D call. DNA for the CDR3: TGTGCCAGCCGCACCTATACAGAACCCGAGGGCTATGGCTACACCTTC. It is translated as CASRTYTEPEGYGYTF. Complete variable domain (other parts from reference TRBV2 and TRBJ1-2): EPEVTQTPSHQVTQMGQEVILRCVPISNHLYFYWYRQILGQKVEFLVSFYNNEISEKSEIFDDQFSVERPDGSNFTLKIRSTKLEDSAMYFCASRTYTEPEGYGYTFGSGTRLTVV.